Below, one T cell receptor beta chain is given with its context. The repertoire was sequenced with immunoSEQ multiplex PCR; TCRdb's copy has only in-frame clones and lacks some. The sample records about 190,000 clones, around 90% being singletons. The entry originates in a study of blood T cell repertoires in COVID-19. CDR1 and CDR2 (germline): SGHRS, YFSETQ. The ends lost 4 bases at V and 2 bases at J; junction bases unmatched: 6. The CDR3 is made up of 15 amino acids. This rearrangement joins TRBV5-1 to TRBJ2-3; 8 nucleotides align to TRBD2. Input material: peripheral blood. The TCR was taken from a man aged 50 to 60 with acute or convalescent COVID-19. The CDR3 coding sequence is TGCGCCAGCAGCCAAAGCGGGAGCCCCACAGATACGCAGTATTTT. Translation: CASSQSGSPTDTQYF.